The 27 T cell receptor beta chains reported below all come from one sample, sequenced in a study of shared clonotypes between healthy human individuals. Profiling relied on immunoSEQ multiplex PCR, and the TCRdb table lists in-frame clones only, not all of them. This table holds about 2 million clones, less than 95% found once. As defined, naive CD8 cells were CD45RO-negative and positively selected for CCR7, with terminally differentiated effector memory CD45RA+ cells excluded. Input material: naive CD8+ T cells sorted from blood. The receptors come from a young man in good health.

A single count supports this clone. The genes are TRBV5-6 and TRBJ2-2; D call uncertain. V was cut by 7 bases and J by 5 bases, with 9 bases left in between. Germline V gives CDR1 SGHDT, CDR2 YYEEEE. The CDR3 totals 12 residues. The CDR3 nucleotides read TGTGCCAGCGAGGTCGGAACCGGGGAGCTGTTTTTT. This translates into CASEVGTGELFF.

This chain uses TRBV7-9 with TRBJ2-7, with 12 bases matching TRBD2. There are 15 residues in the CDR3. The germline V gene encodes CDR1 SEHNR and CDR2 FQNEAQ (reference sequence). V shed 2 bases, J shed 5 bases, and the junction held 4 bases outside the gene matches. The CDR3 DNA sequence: TGTGCCAGCAGCTTATCGGGACTAGCGGGCGACGAGCAGTACTTC. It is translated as CASSLSGLAGDEQYF.

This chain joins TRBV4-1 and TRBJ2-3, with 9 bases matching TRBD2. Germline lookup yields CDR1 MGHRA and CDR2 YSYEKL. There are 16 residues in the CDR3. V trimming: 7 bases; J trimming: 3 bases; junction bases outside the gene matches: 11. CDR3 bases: TGCGCCAGCACCCCAGTTTGGGGACTAGCTACAGATACGCAGTATTTT. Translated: CASTPVWGLATDTQYF.

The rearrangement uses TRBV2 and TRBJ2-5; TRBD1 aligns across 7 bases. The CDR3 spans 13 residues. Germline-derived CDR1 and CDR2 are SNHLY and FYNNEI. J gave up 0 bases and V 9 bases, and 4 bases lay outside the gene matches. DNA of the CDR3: TGTGCCAGAAAGACAGGGTACCAAGAGACCCAGTACTTC. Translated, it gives CARKTGYQETQYF.

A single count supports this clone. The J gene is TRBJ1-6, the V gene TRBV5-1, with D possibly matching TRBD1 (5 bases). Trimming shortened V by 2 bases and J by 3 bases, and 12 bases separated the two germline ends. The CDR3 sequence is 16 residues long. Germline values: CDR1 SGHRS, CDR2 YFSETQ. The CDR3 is CASSFSAGGYNSPLHF. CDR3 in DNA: TGCGCCAGCAGCTTTTCGGCGGGGGGCTATAATTCACCCCTCCACTTT.

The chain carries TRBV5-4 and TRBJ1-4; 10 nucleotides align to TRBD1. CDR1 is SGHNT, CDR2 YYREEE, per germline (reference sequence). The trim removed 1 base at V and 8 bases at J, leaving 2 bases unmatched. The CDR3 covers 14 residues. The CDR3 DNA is TGTGCCAGCAGCTTGCCGGGACAGGGGGAAAAACTGTTTTTT. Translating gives CASSLPGQGEKLFF.

CDR3 amino acids: CASSQEAGENNEQFF. The DNA for the CDR3 is TGCGCCAGCAGCCAAGAAGCGGGAGAAAACAATGAGCAGTTCTTC. The chain carries TRBV4-3 and TRBJ2-1, with 8 nucleotides matching TRBD2. Germline lookup yields CDR1 LGHNA and CDR2 YSLEER. Trimming cost V 0 bases and J 5 bases; bases outside gene matches: 3. There are 15 residues in the CDR3.

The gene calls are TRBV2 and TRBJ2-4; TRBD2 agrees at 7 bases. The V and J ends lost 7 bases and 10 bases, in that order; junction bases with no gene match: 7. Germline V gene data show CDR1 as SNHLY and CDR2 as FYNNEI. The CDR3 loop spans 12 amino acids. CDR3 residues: CASTGPGGIQYF. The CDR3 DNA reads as TGTGCCAGCACGGGACCCGGGGGGATTCAGTACTTC.

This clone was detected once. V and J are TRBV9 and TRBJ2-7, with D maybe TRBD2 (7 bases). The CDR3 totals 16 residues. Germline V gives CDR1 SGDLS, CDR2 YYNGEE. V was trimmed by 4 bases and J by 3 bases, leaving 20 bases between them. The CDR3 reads CASSPGTMAGDYEQYF. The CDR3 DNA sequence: TGTGCCAGCAGCCCGGGGACAATGGCGGGAGACTACGAGCAGTACTTC.

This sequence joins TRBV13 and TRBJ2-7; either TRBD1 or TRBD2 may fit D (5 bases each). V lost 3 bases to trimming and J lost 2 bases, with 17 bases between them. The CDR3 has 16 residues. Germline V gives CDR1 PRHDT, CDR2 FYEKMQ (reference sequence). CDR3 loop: CASSFSDWGPTYEQYF. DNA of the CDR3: TGTGCCAGCAGCTTCTCGGACTGGGGACCCACCTACGAGCAGTACTTC.

The CDR3 region is CASSLAEGQALHF. The CDR3 region has the DNA TGTGCCAGCAGCTTGGCCGAGGGGCAGGCCCTCCACTTT. This chain links TRBV5-6 with TRBJ1-6; tentatively, D is TRBD1 (5 bases). This CDR3 has 13 amino acids. Germline V lookup: CDR1 SGHDT, CDR2 YYEEEE. The V gene lost 0 bases and the J gene lost 14 bases, with 12 bases spanning the gap.

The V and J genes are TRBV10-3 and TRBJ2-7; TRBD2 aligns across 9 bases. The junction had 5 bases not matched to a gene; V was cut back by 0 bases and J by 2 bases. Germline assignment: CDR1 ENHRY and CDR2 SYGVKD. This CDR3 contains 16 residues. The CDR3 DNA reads TGTGCCATCAGTGAGTCTTTCGCTAGCGGGGCCTACGAGCAGTACTTC. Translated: CAISESFASGAYEQYF.

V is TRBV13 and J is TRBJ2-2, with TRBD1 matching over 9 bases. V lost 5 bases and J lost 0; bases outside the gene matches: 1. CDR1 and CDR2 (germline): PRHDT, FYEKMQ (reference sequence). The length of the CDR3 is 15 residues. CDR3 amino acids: CASSDRGANTGELFF. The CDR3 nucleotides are TGTGCCAGCAGCGACAGGGGGGCGAACACCGGGGAGCTGTTTTTT.

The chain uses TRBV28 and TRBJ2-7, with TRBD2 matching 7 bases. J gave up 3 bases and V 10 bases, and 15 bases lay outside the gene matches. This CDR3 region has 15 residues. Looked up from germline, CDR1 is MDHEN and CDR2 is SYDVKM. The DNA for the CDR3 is TGTGCCACCTATAGCCGGGCCTCGGGGGGCTACGAGCAGTACTTC. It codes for CATYSRASGGYEQYF.

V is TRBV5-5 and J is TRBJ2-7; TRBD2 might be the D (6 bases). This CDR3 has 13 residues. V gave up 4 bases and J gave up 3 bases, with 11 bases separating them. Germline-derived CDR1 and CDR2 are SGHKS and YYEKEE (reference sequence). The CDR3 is CASSPWGDYEQYF. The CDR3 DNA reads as TGTGCCAGCAGCCCCTGGGGGGACTACGAGCAGTACTTC.

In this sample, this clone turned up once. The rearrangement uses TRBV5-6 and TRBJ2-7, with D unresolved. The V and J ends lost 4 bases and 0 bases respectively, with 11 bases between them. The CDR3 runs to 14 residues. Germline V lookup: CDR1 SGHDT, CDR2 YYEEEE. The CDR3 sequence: CASSPDGSSYEQYF. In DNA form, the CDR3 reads TGTGCCAGCAGCCCGGACGGAAGCTCCTACGAGCAGTACTTC.

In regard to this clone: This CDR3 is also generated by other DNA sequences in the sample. The CDR3 protein is CASSQALAGEYEQYF. Written as DNA, the CDR3 is TGCGCCAGCAGCCAAGCACTAGCGGGAGAATACGAGCAGTACTTC. This chain connects TRBV4-3 to TRBJ2-7; 11 bases match TRBD2. V was clipped by 1 base and J by 4 bases; unmatched bases: 3. Germline-derived CDR1 and CDR2 are LGHNA and YSLEER. The length of the CDR3 is 15 residues.

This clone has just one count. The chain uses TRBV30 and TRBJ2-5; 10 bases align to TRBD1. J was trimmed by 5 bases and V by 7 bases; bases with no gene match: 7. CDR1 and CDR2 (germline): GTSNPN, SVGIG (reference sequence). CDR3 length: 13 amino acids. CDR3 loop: CAYLTGGGETQYF. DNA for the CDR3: TGTGCCTACCTGACAGGGGGCGGTGAGACCCAGTACTTC.

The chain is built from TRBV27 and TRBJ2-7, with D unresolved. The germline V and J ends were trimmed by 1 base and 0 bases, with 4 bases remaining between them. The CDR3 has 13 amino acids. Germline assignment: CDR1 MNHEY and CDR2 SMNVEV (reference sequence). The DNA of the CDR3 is TGTGCCAGCAGTTTATGGGACTCCTACGAGCAGTACTTC. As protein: CASSLWDSYEQYF.

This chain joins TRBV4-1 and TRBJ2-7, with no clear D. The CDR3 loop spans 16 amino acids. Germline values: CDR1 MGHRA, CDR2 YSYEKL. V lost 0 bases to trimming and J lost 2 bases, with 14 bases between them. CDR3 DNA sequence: TGCGCCAGCAGCCAAGAGGGGTTTCCGTCTACCTACGAGCAGTACTTC. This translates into CASSQEGFPSTYEQYF.

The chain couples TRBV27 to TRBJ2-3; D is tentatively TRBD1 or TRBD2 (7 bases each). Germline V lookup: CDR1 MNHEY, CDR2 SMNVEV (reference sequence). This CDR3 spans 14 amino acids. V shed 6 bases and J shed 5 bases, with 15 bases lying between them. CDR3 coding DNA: TGTGCCAGCAGCGACAGGGAGGGTTTAGATACGCAGTATTTT. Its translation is CASSDREGLDTQYF.

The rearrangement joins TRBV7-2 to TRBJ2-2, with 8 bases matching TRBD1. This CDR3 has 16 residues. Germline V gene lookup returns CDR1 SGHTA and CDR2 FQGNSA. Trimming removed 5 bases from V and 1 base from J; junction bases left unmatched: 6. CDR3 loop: CASSPRGQENTGELFF. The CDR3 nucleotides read TGTGCCAGCAGCCCCCGGGGACAGGAGAACACCGGGGAGCTGTTTTTT.

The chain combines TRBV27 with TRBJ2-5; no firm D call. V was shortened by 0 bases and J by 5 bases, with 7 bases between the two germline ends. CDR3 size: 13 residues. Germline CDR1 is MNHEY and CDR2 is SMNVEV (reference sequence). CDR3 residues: CASSLSTWETQYF. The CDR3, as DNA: TGTGCCAGCAGTTTATCGACTTGGGAGACCCAGTACTTC.

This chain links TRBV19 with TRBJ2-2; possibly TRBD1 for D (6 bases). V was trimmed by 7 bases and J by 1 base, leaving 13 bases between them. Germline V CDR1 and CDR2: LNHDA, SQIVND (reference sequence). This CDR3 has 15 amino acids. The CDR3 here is CASMNRVRNTGELFF. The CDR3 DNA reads TGTGCCAGTATGAACAGGGTCCGGAACACCGGGGAGCTGTTTTTT. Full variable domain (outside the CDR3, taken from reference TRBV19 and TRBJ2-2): DGGITQSPKYLFRKEGQNVTLSCEQNLNHDAMYWYRQDPGQGLRLIYYSQIVNDFQKGDIAEGYSVSREKKESFPLTVTSAQKNPTAFYLCASMNRVRNTGELFFGEGSRLTVL.

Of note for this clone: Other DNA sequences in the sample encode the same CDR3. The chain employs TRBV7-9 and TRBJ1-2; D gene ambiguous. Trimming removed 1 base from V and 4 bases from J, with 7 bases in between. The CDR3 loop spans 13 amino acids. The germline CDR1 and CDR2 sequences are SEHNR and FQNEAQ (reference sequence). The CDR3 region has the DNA TGTGCCAGCAGCTTAGGGCAGGTCTATGGCTACACCTTC. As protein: CASSLGQVYGYTF.

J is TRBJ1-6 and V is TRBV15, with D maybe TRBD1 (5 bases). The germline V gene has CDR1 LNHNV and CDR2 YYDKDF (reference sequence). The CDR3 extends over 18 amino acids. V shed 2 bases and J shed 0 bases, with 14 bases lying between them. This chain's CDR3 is CATSRWGTESSYNSPLHF. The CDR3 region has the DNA TGTGCCACCAGCAGATGGGGCACAGAAAGCTCCTATAATTCACCCCTCCACTTT.

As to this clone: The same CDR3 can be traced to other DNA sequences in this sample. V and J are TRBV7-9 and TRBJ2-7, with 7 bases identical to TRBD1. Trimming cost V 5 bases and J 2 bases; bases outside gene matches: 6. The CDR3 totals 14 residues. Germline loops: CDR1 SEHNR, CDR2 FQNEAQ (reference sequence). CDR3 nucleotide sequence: TGTGCCAGCAGCCCGACAGGGACCGCCTACGAGCAGTACTTC. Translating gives CASSPTGTAYEQYF.